A single sample is the source of the 15 T cell receptor beta chains below, sequenced in a study of identifying expanded T cells in peripheral blood. The assay was immunoSEQ multiplex PCR, and TCRdb's table has in-frame clones only and misses some. The sample yields about 80,000 clones, more than 75% seen once. Sample: blood. The receptors stem from a person between 18 and 70 years old in good health.

This clone appeared a single time. The chain recombines TRBV20-1 with TRBJ2-3; D unresolved. The CDR3 is made up of 11 amino acids. CDR1 is DFQATT and CDR2 is SNEGSKA in the germline V gene (reference sequence). Trimming left V 3 bases short and J 6 bases short, with 7 bases between. CDR3 region: CSARTWDTQYF. DNA of the CDR3: TGCAGTGCTAGGACTTGGGATACGCAGTATTTT.

V and J are TRBV28 and TRBJ2-7; 10 bases are a match to TRBD1. The germline CDR1 and CDR2 sequences are MDHEN and SYDVKM. The CDR3 contains 14 residues. Germline trimming cut 5 bases from V and 7 bases from J; bases unmatched to any gene: 8. The CDR3 DNA reads as TGTGCCAGCAGTCAGACAGGGGGCTTCGAAGAGCAGTACTTC. Residues: CASSQTGGFEEQYF.

This clone appeared once. The chain joins TRBV29-1 to TRBJ2-3; D is undetermined. Germline V gene sequence: CDR1 SQVTM, CDR2 ANQGSEA. The CDR3 contains 12 residues. Between the trimmed V and J ends, which lost 7 bases and 4 bases, there was a span of 12 bases. The CDR3 DNA reads as TGCAGCGCCCGCCGTCGGGCAGATACGCAGTATTTT. It translates to CSARRRADTQYF.

This rearrangement joins TRBV15 to TRBJ2-5; the D gene is possibly TRBD2 (6 bases). Germline CDR1 LNHNV, CDR2 YYDKDF (reference sequence). This CDR3 contains 15 residues. V dropped 6 bases and J dropped 0 bases, with 14 bases sitting between them. The CDR3 nucleotides are TGTGCCACCAGAGGAGGGGTGGGGGACCAAGAGACCCAGTACTTC. Translation: CATRGGVGDQETQYF.

The chain carries TRBV28 and TRBJ2-3, with 9 bases matching TRBD2. This CDR3 is built from 14 residues. V was pared by 3 bases and J by 9 bases, with 7 bases of the junction left unmatched. Germline V gives CDR1 MDHEN, CDR2 SYDVKM. CDR3 DNA: TGTGCCAGCAGTTTGGCGCGGGGGGGTTTGACGCAGTATTTT. Protein product: CASSLARGGLTQYF.

The V and J genes are TRBV5-1 and TRBJ1-6; 8 bases match TRBD1. In germline, CDR1 is SGHRS, CDR2 YFSETQ. V was pared by 0 bases and J by 8 bases, with 7 bases of the junction left unmatched. The CDR3 runs to 16 residues. The CDR3 sequence: CASSLGGAGGHSPLHF. The CDR3 coding sequence is TGCGCCAGCAGCTTGGGTGGCGCAGGGGGCCATTCACCCCTCCACTTT.

This chain connects TRBV28 to TRBJ1-5, with a possible D match to TRBD1 (6 bases). The CDR3 totals 15 residues. Per the germline V gene, CDR1 is MDHEN and CDR2 is SYDVKM. Trimming took 5 bases from V and 5 from J, leaving 16 bases between them. CDR3 bases: TGTGCCAGCAGTATGCGGCAGGAGGGGGATCAGCCCCAGCATTTT. Residues: CASSMRQEGDQPQHF.

J is TRBJ1-1 and V is TRBV5-6; no definite D call. Germline CDR1 SGHDT, CDR2 YYEEEE. The CDR3 consists of 13 residues. Trimming cost V 4 bases and J 3 bases, with 10 bases left between them. The CDR3 DNA is TGTGCCAGCAGCCCTGACATAGACACTGAAGCTTTCTTT. Translation gives CASSPDIDTEAFF.

The chain couples TRBV28 to TRBJ1-3, with D unresolved. The V end lost 4 bases, the J end lost 4 bases, and 11 bases lay between the germline ends. The CDR3 contains 14 residues. From germline, CDR1 is MDHEN and CDR2 SYDVKM. CDR3 DNA sequence: TGTGCCAGCAGTTCGGCCGAGGTCGGAAACACCATATATTTT. Residues: CASSSAEVGNTIYF.

This rearrangement joins TRBV30 to TRBJ1-1; D uncertain. There are 12 residues in the CDR3. Germline V gives CDR1 GTSNPN, CDR2 SVGIG (reference sequence). The germline V and J ends were trimmed by 3 bases and 1 base, with 6 bases remaining between them. The CDR3 spells CAWSGPNTEAFF. In DNA, the CDR3 is TGTGCCTGGAGCGGACCGAACACTGAAGCTTTCTTT.

The CDR3 DNA follows: TGTGCCAGCAGCTTCTTAACGGGGGCCCAAGAGACCCAGTACTTC. Translating it yields CASSFLTGAQETQYF. The chain is built from TRBV7-9 and TRBJ2-5, with D possibly being TRBD1 or TRBD2 (6 bases each). The length of the CDR3 is 15 residues. Germline assignment: CDR1 SEHNR and CDR2 FQNEAQ (reference sequence). Trimming removed 3 bases at V and 1 base at J, with 12 bases between.

V is TRBV7-9 and J is TRBJ2-5; D unresolved. V gave up 1 base and J gave up 0 bases, with 12 bases separating them. Germline assignment: CDR1 SEHNR and CDR2 FQNEAQ (reference sequence). The CDR3 loop spans 16 amino acids. CDR3: CASSLEVSRYQETQYF. The CDR3 region has the DNA TGTGCCAGCAGCTTAGAGGTCTCTAGGTACCAAGAGACCCAGTACTTC.

V usage is TRBV30 and J usage is TRBJ2-1; tentative D call: TRBD1 (6 bases). In germline, CDR1 is GTSNPN, CDR2 SVGIG (reference sequence). The CDR3 runs 15 residues. The V end was cut by 4 bases, the J end by 2 bases, with 15 bases between. As DNA, the CDR3 is TGTGCCTGGATTCAAGGGGACATCCCCTACAATGAGCAGTTCTTC. Its protein product is CAWIQGDIPYNEQFF.

The J gene is TRBJ1-1, the V gene TRBV6-1; no firm D call. There are 14 residues in the CDR3. V lost 2 bases to trimming and J lost 1 base, with 8 bases between them. Germline CDR1 is MNHNS and CDR2 is SASEGT. The CDR3 here is CASSEWPGNTEAFF. In nucleotides, the CDR3 is TGTGCCAGCAGTGAATGGCCAGGGAACACTGAAGCTTTCTTT.

The chain joins TRBV6-5 to TRBJ1-1; D ambiguous. V dropped 0 bases and J dropped 5 bases, with 13 bases sitting between them. The CDR3 covers 15 residues. Germline CDR1 reads MNHEY; CDR2 reads SVGAGI. CDR3 in amino acids: CASSYSSIVGTEAFF. CDR3 coding DNA: TGTGCCAGCAGTTACTCGTCCATCGTGGGTACTGAAGCTTTCTTT.